The rows below give T cell receptor beta chains drawn from one sample of a study of cytomegalovirus exposure and HLA in healthy donors. Produced via immunoSEQ multiplex PCR; TCRdb's table is partial and in-frame only. The data hold 110,000 to 150,000 clones, with about four fifths observed a single time. Specimen: PBMCs. All receptors derive from a woman aged 30 to 39 in good health and CMV-seronegative. Both conserved end residues are part of each CDR3. Each record gives: CDR3 length, D gene, J gene, V gene, CDR3 protein, CDR3 DNA. D genes are given only for firm matches.

CDR3 length: 14; D gene: TRBD2; J gene: TRBJ2-5; V gene: TRBV14; CDR3 protein: CASSDLAGGETQYF; CDR3 DNA: TGTGCCAGCAGCGACTTAGCGGGGGGTGAGACCCAGTACTTC
CDR3 length: 14; D gene: TRBD2; J gene: TRBJ2-7; V gene: TRBV7-9; CDR3 protein: CASSFGGDGVEQYF; CDR3 DNA: TGTGCCAGCAGCTTTGGGGGGGATGGAGTCGAGCAGTACTTC
CDR3 length: 14; D gene: TRBD1; J gene: TRBJ1-6; V gene: TRBV7-3; CDR3 protein: CASSSGQSNSPLHF; CDR3 DNA: TGTGCCAGCAGCTCGGGACAGAGTAATTCACCCCTCCACTTT
CDR3 length: 13; D gene: NA; J gene: TRBJ2-7; V gene: TRBV7-2; CDR3 protein: CASSVEVSYEQYF; CDR3 DNA: TGTGCCAGCAGCGTTGAGGTTTCCTACGAGCAGTACTTC
CDR3 length: 18; D gene: TRBD2; J gene: TRBJ2-3; V gene: TRBV4-2; CDR3 protein: CASSQDPPGTSGGDKQYF; CDR3 DNA: TGTGCCAGCAGCCAAGACCCTCCCGGGACTAGCGGGGGGGATAAGCAGTATTTT
CDR3 length: 14; D gene: NA; J gene: TRBJ2-3; V gene: TRBV5-4; CDR3 protein: CASSRPTGSRTQYF; CDR3 DNA: TGTGCCAGCAGCCGCCCGACAGGTTCTAGAACGCAGTATTTT
CDR3 length: 18; D gene: TRBD2; J gene: TRBJ2-1; V gene: TRBV11-2; CDR3 protein: CASSLRFTASGIWNEQFF; CDR3 DNA: TGTGCCAGCAGCTTAAGATTTACGGCTAGCGGAATTTGGAATGAGCAGTTCTTC
CDR3 length: 15; D gene: NA; J gene: TRBJ2-6; V gene: TRBV2; CDR3 protein: CASRTGHSGANVLTF; CDR3 DNA: TGTGCCAGCAGGACAGGTCACTCTGGGGCCAACGTCCTGACTTTC
CDR3 length: 14; D gene: TRBD1; J gene: TRBJ1-1; V gene: TRBV27; CDR3 protein: CASSGTGGSTEAFF; CDR3 DNA: TGTGCCAGCAGTGGGACAGGGGGCAGCACTGAAGCTTTCTTT
CDR3 length: 15; D gene: TRBD2; J gene: TRBJ2-1; V gene: TRBV7-9; CDR3 protein: CASRLLAGRNNEQFF; CDR3 DNA: TGTGCCAGCAGGCTACTAGCGGGGCGAAACAATGAGCAGTTCTTC
CDR3 length: 13; D gene: NA; J gene: TRBJ2-2; V gene: TRBV6-1; CDR3 protein: CASTDGHTGELFF; CDR3 DNA: TGTGCCAGCACTGATGGGCACACCGGGGAGCTGTTTTTT
CDR3 length: 16; D gene: NA; J gene: TRBJ2-2; V gene: TRBV19; CDR3 protein: CASSISQIGATGELFF; CDR3 DNA: TGTGCCAGTAGTATAAGTCAAATAGGAGCCACCGGGGAGCTGTTTTTT
CDR3 length: 16; D gene: NA; J gene: TRBJ1-5; V gene: TRBV18; CDR3 protein: CASSPSGQISNQPQHF; CDR3 DNA: TGTGCCAGCTCACCCTCGGGACAAATAAGCAATCAGCCCCAGCATTTT
CDR3 length: 15; D gene: NA; J gene: TRBJ1-4; V gene: TRBV7-2; CDR3 protein: CASSLASGINEKLFF; CDR3 DNA: TGTGCCAGCAGCTTAGCGTCAGGGATTAATGAAAAACTGTTTTTT